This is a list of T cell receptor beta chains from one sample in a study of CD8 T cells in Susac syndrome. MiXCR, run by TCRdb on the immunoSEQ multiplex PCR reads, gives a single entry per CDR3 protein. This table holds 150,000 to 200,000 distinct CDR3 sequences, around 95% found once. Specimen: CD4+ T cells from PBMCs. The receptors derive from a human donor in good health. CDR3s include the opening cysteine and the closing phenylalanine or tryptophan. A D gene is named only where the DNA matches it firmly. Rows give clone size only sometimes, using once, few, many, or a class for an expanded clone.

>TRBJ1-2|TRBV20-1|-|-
TGCAGTGCTAGAGAGCCCCGAAACTATGGCTACACCTTC
CSAREPRNYGYTF
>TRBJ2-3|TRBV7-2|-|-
TGTGCCAGCAGCCGCGGGTCTAGCACAGATACGCAGTATTTT
CASSRGSSTDTQYF
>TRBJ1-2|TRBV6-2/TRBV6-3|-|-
TGTGCCAGCAGTCCTCCCGAGGCCTGGGGCTACACCTTC
CASSPPEAWGYTF
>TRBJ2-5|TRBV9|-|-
TGTGCCAGCGCCCCGACTAGTGGGTTAGAGACCCAGTACTTC
CASAPTSGLETQYF
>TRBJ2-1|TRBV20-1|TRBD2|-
TGCAGTGCTAGGGCTACCGGGACTAGCGGGGTGAATGAGCAGTTCTTC
CSARATGTSGVNEQFF
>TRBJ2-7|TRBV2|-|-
TGTGCCAGCGGGACGGTAACCTCCTACGAGCAGTACTTC
CASGTVTSYEQYF
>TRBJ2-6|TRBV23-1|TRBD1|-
TGCGCCAGTCAAGGACAGGGGGCTCTTCCTGGGGCCAACGTCCTGACTTTC
CASQGQGALPGANVLTF
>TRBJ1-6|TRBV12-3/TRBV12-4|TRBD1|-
TGTGCCAGCAGTTACGGCCGGGACAGTGGCTCACCCCTCCACTTT
CASSYGRDSGSPLHF
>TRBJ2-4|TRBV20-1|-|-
TGCAGTGCGCGGGGTCGGGGGCCGAAAAACATTCAGTACTTC
CSARGRGPKNIQYF
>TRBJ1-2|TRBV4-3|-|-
TGCGCCAGCAGCCAACAAAGGGGGGGGTGGAACGGCTACACCTTC
CASSQQRGGWNGYTF
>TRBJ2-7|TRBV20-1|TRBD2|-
TGCAGTGCTAGAGAGGGAGGGTATGACGAGCAGTACTTC
CSAREGGYDEQYF
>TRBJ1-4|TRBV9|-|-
TGTGCCAGCAGCGTAAACACCCACGCCAATGAAAAACTGTTTTTT
CASSVNTHANEKLFF
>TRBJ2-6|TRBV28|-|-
TGTGCCATCGCCCGTGGGGGAGGTGGGGCCAACGTCCTGACTTTC
CAIARGGGGANVLTF
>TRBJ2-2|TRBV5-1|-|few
TGTGCCAGCAGCCCCGGGACAACGAACACCGGGGAGCTGTTTTTT
CASSPGTTNTGELFF
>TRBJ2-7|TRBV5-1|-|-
TGCGCCAGCAGTACAGGGAGTAGGGGTGGCGAGCAGTACTTC
CASSTGSRGGEQYF
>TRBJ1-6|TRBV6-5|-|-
TGTGCCAGCAGTTACTCGATCACCCAACAAAATAATTCACCCCTCCACTTT
CASSYSITQQNNSPLHF
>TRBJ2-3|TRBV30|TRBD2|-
TGTGCCTGGAGTGTGGCAGGCGGGGGTACGCAGTATTTT
CAWSVAGGGTQYF
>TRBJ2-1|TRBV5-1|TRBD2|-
TGCGCCAGCAGTGACGGCGGGGGGCTCTACAATGAGCAGTTCTTC
CASSDGGGLYNEQFF
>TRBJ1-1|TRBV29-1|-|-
TGCAGCGTTATGACAGGCTCGGCCACTGAAGCTTTCTTT
CSVMTGSATEAFF
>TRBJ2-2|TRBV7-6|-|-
TGTGCCAGCAGCTTAGTAGGATCCCTTAACACCGGGGAGCTGTTTTTT
CASSLVGSLNTGELFF
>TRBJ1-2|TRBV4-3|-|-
TGCGCCAGCAGCCAAGATCGAGTCAGGGACGGCTACACCTTC
CASSQDRVRDGYTF
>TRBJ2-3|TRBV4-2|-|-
TGTGCCAGCAGCCAAGACGGTAACGTAGGACTACCGTATTTT
CASSQDGNVGLPYF
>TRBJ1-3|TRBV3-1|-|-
TGTGCCAGCAGCCAAGCTGTGGGAAACACCATATATTTT
CASSQAVGNTIYF
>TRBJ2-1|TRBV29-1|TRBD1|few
TGCAGCGTTGAACGGGACAGATCCTACAATGAGCAGTTCTTC
CSVERDRSYNEQFF
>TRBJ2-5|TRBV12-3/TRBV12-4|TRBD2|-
TGTGCCAGCAGTGACCTTAGCGGGGGGGCCCAGACCCAGTACTTC
CASSDLSGGAQTQYF
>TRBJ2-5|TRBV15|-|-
TGTGCCACCAGCGGGGGGCCAGGGGTTTGGCAGTACTTC
CATSGGPGVWQYF
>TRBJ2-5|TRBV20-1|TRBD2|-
TGCAGTGCTCAAGTGATGGGACTATCCCAGGGCGAGACCCAGTACTTC
CSAQVMGLSQGETQYF
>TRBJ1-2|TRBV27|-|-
TGTGCCAGCAGTTTAGTGGGACACGACACCTATGGCTACACCTTC
CASSLVGHDTYGYTF